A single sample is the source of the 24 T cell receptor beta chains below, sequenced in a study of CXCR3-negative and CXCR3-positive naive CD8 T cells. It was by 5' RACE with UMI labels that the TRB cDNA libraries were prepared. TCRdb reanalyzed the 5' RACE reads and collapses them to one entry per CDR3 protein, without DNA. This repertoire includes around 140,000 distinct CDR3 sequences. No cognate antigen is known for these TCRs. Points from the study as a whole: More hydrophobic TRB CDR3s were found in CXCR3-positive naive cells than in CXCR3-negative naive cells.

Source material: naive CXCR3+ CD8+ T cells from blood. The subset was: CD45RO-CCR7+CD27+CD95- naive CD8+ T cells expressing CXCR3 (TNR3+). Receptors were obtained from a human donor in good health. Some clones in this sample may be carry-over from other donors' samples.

The CDR3 protein is CASSYGQGSSYEQYF. V gene TRBV6-5 combines with J gene TRBJ2-7; TCRdb lists TRBD1, though no DNA is available to test this call. The germline V gene has CDR1 MNHEY and CDR2 SVGAGI. The CDR3 sequence is 15 residues long.

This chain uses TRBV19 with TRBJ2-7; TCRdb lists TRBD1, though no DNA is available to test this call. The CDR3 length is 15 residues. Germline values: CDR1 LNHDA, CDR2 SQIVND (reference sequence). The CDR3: CASRYGPDLPYEQYF.

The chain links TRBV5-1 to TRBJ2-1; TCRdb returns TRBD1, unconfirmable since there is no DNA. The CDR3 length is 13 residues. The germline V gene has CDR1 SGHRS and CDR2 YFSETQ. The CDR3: CASSLGTVNEQFF.

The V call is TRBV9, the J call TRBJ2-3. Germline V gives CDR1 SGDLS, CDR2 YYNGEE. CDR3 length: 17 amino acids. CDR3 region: CASSDSGLRASTDTQYF.

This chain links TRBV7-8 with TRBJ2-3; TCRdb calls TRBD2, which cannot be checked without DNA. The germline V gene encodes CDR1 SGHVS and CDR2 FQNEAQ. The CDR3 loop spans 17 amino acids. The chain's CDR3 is CASSLRSGGGPTDTQYF.

CDR3 sequence: CASSPPITGVSDEQFF. The V gene is TRBV28, the J gene TRBJ2-1; no DNA is available, so the TRBD1 call from TCRdb remains unchecked. The CDR3 spans 16 residues. Germline V lookup: CDR1 MDHEN, CDR2 SYDVKM.

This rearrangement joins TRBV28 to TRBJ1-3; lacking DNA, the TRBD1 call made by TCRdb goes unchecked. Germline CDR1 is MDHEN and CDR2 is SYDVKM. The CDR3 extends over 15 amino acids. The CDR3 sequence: CANPTGKGPGNTIYF.

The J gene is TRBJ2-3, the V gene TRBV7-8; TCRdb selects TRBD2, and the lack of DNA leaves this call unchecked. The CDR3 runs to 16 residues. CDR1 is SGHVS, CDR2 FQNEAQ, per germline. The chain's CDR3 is CASSLASGGTTDTQYF.

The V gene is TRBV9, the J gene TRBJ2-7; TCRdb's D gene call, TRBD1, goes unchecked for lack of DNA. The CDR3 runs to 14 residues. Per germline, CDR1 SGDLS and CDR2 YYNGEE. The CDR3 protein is CASSSGPGPYEQYF.

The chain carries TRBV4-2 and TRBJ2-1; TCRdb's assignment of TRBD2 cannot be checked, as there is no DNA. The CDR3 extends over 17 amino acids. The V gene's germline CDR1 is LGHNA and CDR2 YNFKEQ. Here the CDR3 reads CASSQELRLDLYNEQFF.

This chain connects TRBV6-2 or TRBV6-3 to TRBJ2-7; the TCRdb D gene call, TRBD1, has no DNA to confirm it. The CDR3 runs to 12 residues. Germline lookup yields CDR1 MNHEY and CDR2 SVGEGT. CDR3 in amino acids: CASSDRVYEQYF.

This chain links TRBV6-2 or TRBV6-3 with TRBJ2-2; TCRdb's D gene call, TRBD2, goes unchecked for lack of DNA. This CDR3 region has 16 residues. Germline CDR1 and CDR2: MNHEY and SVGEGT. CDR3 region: CASSTGPVLNTGELFF.

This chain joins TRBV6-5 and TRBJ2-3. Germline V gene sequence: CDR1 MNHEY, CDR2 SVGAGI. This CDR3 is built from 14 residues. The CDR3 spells CASSYSGRTDTQYF.

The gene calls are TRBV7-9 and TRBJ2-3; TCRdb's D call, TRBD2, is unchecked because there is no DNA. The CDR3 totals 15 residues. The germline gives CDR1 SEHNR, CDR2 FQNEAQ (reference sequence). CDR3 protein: CASSLGTSVTDTQYF. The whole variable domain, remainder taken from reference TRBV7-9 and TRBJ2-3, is DTGVSQNPRHKITKRGQNVTFRCDPISEHNRLYWYRQTLGQGPEFLTYFQNEAQLEKSRLLSDRFSAERPKGSFSTLEIQRTEQGDSAMYLCASSLGTSVTDTQYFGPGTRLTVL.

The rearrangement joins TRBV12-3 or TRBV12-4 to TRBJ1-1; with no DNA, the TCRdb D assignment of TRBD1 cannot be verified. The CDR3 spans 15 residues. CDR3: CASSRWTGGNTEAFF.

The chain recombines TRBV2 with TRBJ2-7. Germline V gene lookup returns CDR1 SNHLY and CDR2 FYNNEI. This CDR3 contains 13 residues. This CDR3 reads CASSDSLALEQYF.

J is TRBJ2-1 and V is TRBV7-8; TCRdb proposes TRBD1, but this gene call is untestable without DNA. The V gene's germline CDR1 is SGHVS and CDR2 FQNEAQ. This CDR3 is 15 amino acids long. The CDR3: CASSFRAGPYNEQFF.

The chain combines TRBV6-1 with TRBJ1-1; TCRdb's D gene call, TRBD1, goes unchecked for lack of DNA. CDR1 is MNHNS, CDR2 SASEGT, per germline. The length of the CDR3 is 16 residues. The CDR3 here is CASSEDRPVMNTEAFF.

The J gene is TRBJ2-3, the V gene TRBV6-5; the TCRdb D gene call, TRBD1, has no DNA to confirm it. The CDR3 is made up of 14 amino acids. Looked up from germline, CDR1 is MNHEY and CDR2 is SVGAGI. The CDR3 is CASTKEQATDTQYF.

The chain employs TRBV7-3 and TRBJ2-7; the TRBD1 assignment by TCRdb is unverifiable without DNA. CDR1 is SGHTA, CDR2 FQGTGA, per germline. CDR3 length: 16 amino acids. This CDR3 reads CASSFDPGQGIYEQYF.

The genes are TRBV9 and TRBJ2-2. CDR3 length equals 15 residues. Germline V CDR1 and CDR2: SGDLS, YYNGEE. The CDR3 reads CASSVAYSDTGELFF.

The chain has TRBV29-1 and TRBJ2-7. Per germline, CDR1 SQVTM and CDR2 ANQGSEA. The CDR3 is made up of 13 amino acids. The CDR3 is CSVEVPTTYEQYF.

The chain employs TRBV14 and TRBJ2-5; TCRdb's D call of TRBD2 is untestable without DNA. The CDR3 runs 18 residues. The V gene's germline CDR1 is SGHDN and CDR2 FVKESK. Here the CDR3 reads CASAAGLAGAFSQETQYF.

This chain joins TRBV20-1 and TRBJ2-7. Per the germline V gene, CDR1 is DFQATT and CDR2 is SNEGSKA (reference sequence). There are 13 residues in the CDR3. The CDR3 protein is CSARDIEVYEQYF.